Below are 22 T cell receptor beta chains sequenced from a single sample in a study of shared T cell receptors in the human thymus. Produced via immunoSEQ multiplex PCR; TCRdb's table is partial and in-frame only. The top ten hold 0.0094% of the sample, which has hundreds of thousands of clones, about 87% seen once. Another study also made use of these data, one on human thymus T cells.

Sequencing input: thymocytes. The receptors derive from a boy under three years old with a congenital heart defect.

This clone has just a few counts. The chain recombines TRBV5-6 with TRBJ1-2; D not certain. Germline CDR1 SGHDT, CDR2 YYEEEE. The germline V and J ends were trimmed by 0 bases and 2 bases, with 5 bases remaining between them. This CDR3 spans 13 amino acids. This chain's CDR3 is CASSLAVNYGYTF. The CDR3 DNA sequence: TGTGCCAGCAGCTTGGCAGTAAACTATGGCTACACCTTC.

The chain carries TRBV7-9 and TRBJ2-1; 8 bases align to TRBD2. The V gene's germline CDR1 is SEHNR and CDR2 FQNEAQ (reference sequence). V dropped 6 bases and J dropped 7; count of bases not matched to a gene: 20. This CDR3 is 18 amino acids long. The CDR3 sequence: CASRGTIGERGPENEQFF. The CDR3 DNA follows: TGTGCCAGCAGAGGAACCATAGGGGAGCGGGGGCCGGAGAATGAGCAGTTCTTC.

The CDR3 region is CASSLYPGTGSAQPQHF. For the CDR3, the DNA is TGTGCCAGCAGCTTGTACCCCGGGACAGGGTCAGCTCAGCCCCAGCATTTT. The V gene is TRBV7-9, the J gene TRBJ1-5; 9 bases map to TRBD1. With V trimmed by 3 bases and J by 6 bases, 12 bases remained unmatched. This CDR3 is built from 17 residues. Germline CDR1 and CDR2: SEHNR and FQNEAQ (reference sequence).

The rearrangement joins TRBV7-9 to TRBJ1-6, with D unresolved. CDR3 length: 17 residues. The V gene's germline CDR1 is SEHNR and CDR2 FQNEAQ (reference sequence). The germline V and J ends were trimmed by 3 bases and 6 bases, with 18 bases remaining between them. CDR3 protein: CASSLSRPFVANSPLHF. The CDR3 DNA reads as TGTGCCAGCAGCTTGTCCAGGCCCTTTGTCGCTAATTCACCCCTCCACTTT.

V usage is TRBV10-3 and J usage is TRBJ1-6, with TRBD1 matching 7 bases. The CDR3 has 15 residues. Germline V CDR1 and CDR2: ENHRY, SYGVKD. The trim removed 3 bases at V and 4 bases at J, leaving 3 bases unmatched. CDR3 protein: CAISERQGYNSPLHF. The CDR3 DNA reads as TGTGCCATCAGTGAACGACAGGGATATAATTCACCCCTCCACTTT.

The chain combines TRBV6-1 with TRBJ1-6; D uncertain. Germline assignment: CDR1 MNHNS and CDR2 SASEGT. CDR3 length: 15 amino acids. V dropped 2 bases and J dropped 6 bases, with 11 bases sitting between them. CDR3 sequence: CASSERRGCNSPLHF. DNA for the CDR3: TGTGCCAGCAGTGAACGGCGGGGTTGTAATTCACCCCTCCACTTT.

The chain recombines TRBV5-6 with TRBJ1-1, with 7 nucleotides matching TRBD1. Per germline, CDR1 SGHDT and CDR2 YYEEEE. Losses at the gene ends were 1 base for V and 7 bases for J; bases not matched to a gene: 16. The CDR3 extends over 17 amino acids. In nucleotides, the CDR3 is TGTGCCAGCAGCTTGAGGGGTCTTCAGGGGGGAGTGATTGAAGCTTTCTTT. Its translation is CASSLRGLQGGVIEAFF.

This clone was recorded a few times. In nucleotides, the CDR3 is TGTGCCAGCTTCACCGACAGGGGAGGGACTGAAGCTTTCTTT. It specifies CASFTDRGGTEAFF. J is TRBJ1-1 and V is TRBV6-6, with 8 bases fitting TRBD1. The V and J ends lost 8 bases and 5 bases, in that order; junction bases with no gene match: 10. Germline CDR1 reads MNHNY; CDR2 reads SVGAGI (reference sequence). This CDR3 has 14 residues.

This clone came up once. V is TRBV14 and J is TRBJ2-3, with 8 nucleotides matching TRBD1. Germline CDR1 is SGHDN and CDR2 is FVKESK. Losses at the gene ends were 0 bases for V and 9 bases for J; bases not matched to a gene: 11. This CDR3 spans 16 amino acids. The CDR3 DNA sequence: TGTGCCAGCAGCCAAGAAACTGGTCAGGGGGCACACACGCAGTATTTT. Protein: CASSQETGQGAHTQYF.

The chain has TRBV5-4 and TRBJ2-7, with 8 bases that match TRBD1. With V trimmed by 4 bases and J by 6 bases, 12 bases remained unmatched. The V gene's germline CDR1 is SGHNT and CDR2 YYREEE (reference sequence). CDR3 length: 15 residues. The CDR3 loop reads CASSVPIGQGGEQYF. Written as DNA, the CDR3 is TGTGCCAGCAGCGTACCCATCGGACAGGGCGGCGAGCAGTACTTC.

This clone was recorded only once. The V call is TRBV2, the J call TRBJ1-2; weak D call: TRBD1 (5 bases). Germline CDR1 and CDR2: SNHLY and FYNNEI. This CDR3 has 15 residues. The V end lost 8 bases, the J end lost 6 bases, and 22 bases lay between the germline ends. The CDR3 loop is CASPRAGISRDGYTF. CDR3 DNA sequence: TGTGCCAGCCCCCGGGCAGGGATCAGCCGTGATGGCTACACCTTC.

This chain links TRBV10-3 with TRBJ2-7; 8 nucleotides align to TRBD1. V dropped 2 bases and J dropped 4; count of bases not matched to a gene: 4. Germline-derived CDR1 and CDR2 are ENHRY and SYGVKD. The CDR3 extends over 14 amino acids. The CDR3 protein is CAISEETGAYEQYF. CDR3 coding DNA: TGTGCCATCAGTGAGGAGACAGGGGCTTACGAGCAGTACTTC.

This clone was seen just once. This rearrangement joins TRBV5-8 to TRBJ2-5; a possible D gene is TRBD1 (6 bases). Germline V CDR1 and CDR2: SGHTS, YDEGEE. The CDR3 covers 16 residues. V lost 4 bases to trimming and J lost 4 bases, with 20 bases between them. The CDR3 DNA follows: TGTGCCAGCAGCCAGGAGCCGGCCCGAGGGGGAGAGACCCAGTACTTC. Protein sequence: CASSQEPARGGETQYF.

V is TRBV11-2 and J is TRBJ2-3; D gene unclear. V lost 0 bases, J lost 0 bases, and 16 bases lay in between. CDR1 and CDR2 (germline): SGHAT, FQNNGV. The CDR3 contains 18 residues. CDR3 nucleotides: TGTGCCAGCAGCTTAGAGCCCCCTTTCGCGGATAGCACAGATACGCAGTATTTT. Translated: CASSLEPPFADSTDTQYF.

The CDR3 loop reads CASRGRGQGRYEQYF. CDR3 nucleotide sequence: TGTGCCAGCAGAGGTAGGGGGCAGGGGCGCTACGAGCAGTACTTC. The chain joins TRBV6-5 to TRBJ2-7; 7 bases match TRBD1. This CDR3 comprises 15 residues. The V and J ends lost 6 bases and 3 bases, in that order; junction bases with no gene match: 11. The germline V gene has CDR1 MNHEY and CDR2 SVGAGI.

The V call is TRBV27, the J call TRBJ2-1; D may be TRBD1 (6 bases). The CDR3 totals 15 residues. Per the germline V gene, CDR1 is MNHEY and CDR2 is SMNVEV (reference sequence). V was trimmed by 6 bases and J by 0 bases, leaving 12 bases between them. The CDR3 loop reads CASRQGPSSYNEQFF. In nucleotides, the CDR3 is TGTGCCAGCAGGCAGGGGCCCAGCTCCTACAATGAGCAGTTCTTC.

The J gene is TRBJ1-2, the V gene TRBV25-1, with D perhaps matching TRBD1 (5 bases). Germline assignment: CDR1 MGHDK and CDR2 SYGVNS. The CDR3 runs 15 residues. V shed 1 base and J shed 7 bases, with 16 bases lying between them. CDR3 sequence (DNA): TGTGCCAGCAGTGAATGGGATCAGGGAATCGGTGGCTACACCTTC. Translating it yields CASSEWDQGIGGYTF.

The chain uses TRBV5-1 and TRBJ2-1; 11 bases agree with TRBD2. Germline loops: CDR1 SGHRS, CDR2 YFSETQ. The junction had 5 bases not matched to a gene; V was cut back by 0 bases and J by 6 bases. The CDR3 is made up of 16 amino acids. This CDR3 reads CASSLEFGLAGNEQFF. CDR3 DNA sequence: TGCGCCAGCAGCTTGGAGTTCGGACTAGCGGGCAATGAGCAGTTCTTC.

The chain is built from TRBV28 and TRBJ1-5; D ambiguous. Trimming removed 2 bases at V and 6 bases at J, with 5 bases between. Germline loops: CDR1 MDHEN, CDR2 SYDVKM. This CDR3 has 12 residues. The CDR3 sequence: CASSLTIQPQHF. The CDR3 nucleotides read TGTGCCAGCAGTTTAACAATTCAGCCCCAGCATTTT. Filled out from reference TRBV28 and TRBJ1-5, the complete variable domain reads DVKVTQSSRYLVKRTGEKVFLECVQDMDHENMFWYRQDPGLGLRLIYFSYDVKMKEKGDIPEGYSVSREKKERFSLILESASTNQTSMYLCASSLTIQPQHFGDGTRLSIL.

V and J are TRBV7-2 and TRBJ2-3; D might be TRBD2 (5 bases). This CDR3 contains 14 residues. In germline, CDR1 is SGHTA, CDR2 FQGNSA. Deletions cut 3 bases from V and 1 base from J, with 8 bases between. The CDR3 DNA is TGTGCCAGCAGCTTGCGGGCCCGCACAGATACGCAGTATTTT. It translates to CASSLRARTDTQYF.

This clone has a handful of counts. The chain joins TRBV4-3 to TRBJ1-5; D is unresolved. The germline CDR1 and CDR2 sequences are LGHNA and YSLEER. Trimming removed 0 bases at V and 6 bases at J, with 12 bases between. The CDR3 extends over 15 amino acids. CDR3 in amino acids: CASSQEVEGGQPQHF. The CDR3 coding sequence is TGCGCCAGCAGCCAAGAGGTGGAGGGTGGTCAGCCCCAGCATTTT.

CDR3 DNA: TGTGCCGGAACAGGGGGCTACACTGAAGCTTTCTTT. Translating gives CAGTGGYTEAFF. V and J are TRBV30 and TRBJ1-1; TRBD1 matches 9 bases. Unmatched junction bases numbered 4, after V lost 8 bases and J lost 3 bases. There are 12 residues in the CDR3. Per the germline V gene, CDR1 is GTSNPN and CDR2 is SVGIG (reference sequence).